The 20 T cell receptor beta chains below all came from one sample that was sequenced in a study of graft-versus-host responses after intestinal transplantation. No antigen is known for these receptors. TCRdb's copy holds only in-frame clones and misses some; the assay was immunoSEQ multiplex PCR. The table includes about 110,000 clones, roughly nine tenths detected once. Specimen: unstimulated CD4+ T cells sorted from spleen or lymph node cells, collected before transplant. The source of these receptors is a human donor who was the organ donor for an intestinal transplant.

V gene TRBV5-5 combines with J gene TRBJ1-2, with D unclear. With 0 bases removed from V and 7 bases from J, the gap between germline ends came to 7 bases. Germline V gene sequence: CDR1 SGHKS, CDR2 YYEKEE (reference sequence). CDR3 length: 12 amino acids. The CDR3 is CASSLDRLGYTF. The CDR3 nucleotides read TGTGCCAGCAGCTTGGATCGCCTTGGCTACACCTTC.

The chain employs TRBV5-4 and TRBJ1-2; 10 bases are a match to TRBD1. The ends lost 5 bases at V and 8 bases at J; junction bases unmatched: 6. The V gene's germline CDR1 is SGHNT and CDR2 YYREEE (reference sequence). The CDR3 has 13 residues. The CDR3 region has the DNA TGTGCCAGCAGTTCGGGACAGGGGATCGGCTACACCTTC. Its translation: CASSSGQGIGYTF.

The chain recombines TRBV19 with TRBJ2-1; 13 bases fit TRBD2. This CDR3 is built from 14 residues. Germline-derived CDR1 and CDR2 are LNHDA and SQIVND (reference sequence). V was pared by 5 bases and J by 11 bases, with 6 bases of the junction left unmatched. The CDR3: CASSGGLAGRQQFF. Written as DNA, the CDR3 is TGTGCCAGTAGTGGGGGACTAGCGGGACGGCAGCAGTTCTTC.

V and J are TRBV6-5 and TRBJ2-5; D possibly uses TRBD1 or TRBD2 (6 bases each). Germline V gene sequence: CDR1 MNHEY, CDR2 SVGAGI. The CDR3 runs 15 residues. The V end lost 7 bases, the J end lost 5 bases, and 20 bases lay between the germline ends. The DNA for the CDR3 is TGTGCCAGCACGCGACCGGCGGGACAATGGGAGACCCAGTACTTC. Its translation is CASTRPAGQWETQYF.

The rearrangement joins TRBV30 to TRBJ1-4, with no clear D. The CDR3 runs 15 residues. Trimming took off 0 bases at V and 7 bases at J, with 15 bases between the two ends. Per the germline V gene, CDR1 is GTSNPN and CDR2 is SVGIG (reference sequence). The CDR3 spells CAWSVPGGLGEKLFF. CDR3 DNA: TGTGCCTGGAGTGTACCCGGAGGGCTTGGTGAAAAACTGTTTTTT.

The genes are TRBV7-9 and TRBJ1-1; no firm D call. The germline CDR1 and CDR2 sequences are SEHNR and FQNEAQ (reference sequence). Trimming took 3 bases from V and 1 from J, leaving 6 bases between them. CDR3 size: 13 residues. CDR3 in amino acids: CASSFGWNTEAFF. CDR3 sequence (DNA): TGTGCCAGCAGCTTTGGGTGGAACACTGAAGCTTTCTTT.

The rearrangement uses TRBV5-8 and TRBJ1-2; unclear D gene. The CDR3 runs 16 residues. The germline CDR1 and CDR2 sequences are SGHTS and YDEGEE. V dropped 0 bases and J dropped 0 bases, with 12 bases sitting between them. The CDR3 spells CASSLAGAAANYGYTF. As DNA, the CDR3 is TGTGCCAGCAGCTTGGCCGGCGCGGCAGCTAACTATGGCTACACCTTC. Drawing the rest from reference TRBV5-8 and TRBJ1-2, the complete variable domain is EAGVTQSPTHLIKTRGQQATLRCSPISGHTSVYWYQQALGLGLQFLLWYDEGEERNRGNFPPRFSGRQFPNYSSELNVNALELEDSALYLCASSLAGAAANYGYTFGSGTRLTVV.

The V and J genes are TRBV5-4 and TRBJ1-2; 10 nucleotides line up with TRBD1. Germline lookup yields CDR1 SGHNT and CDR2 YYREEE (reference sequence). The CDR3 spans 13 residues. The V and J ends lost 4 bases and 4 bases, in that order; junction bases with no gene match: 1. Written as DNA, the CDR3 is TGTGCCAGCAGCAGACAGGGGGCCTATGGCTACACCTTC. It codes for CASSRQGAYGYTF.

This rearrangement joins TRBV5-1 to TRBJ2-4; 9 bases line up with TRBD1. This CDR3 spans 20 amino acids. V lost 2 bases and J lost 0; bases outside the gene matches: 15. Germline V CDR1 and CDR2: SGHRS, YFSETQ. CDR3 protein: CASSFVSGQGFFLAKNIQYF. The CDR3, as DNA: TGCGCCAGCAGCTTCGTTTCGGGACAGGGTTTTTTCCTAGCCAAAAACATTCAGTACTTC.

CDR3: CASRRDFGQGYTF. Here the CDR3 DNA reads TGTGCCAGCAGGAGGGACTTTGGGCAGGGCTACACCTTC. The chain links TRBV2 to TRBJ1-2; tentatively, D is TRBD1 (5 bases). CDR1 SNHLY and CDR2 FYNNEI come from the germline V gene. The CDR3 is made up of 13 amino acids. V lost 6 bases and J 8 bases, leaving 16 bases between the germline ends.

V and J are TRBV10-3 and TRBJ1-1; weak D call: TRBD1 (6 bases). The V and J ends lost 2 bases and 0 bases respectively, with 19 bases between them. Germline CDR1 reads ENHRY; CDR2 reads SYGVKD. This CDR3 region has 18 residues. The CDR3 loop is CAISEPPGGRGMNTEAFF. The CDR3 coding sequence is TGTGCCATCAGTGAGCCCCCGGGGGGCAGGGGAATGAACACTGAAGCTTTCTTT.

The chain combines TRBV6-5 with TRBJ2-5, with 12 bases fitting TRBD2. Germline loops: CDR1 MNHEY, CDR2 SVGAGI. The CDR3 has 15 amino acids. V gave up 5 bases and J gave up 5 bases; unmatched junction bases: 6. CDR3 sequence: CASSGLAGQRETQYF. The CDR3 region has the DNA TGTGCCAGCAGTGGACTAGCGGGACAGCGGGAGACCCAGTACTTC.

This clone was seen a few times. J is TRBJ2-1 and V is TRBV5-3, with D possibly TRBD1 on 5 matching bases. TRBV5-3 falls under the ORF class, with uncertain function. The CDR3 is 15 amino acids. V shed 5 bases and J shed 4 bases, with 16 bases lying between them. CDR3 sequence: CARRQQDPGYNEQFF. The CDR3 region has the DNA TGTGCCAGAAGACAACAGGACCCAGGTTACAATGAGCAGTTCTTC.

DNA for the CDR3: TGCGCCAGCAGCGGGACAGGGAGTTTGAACGAGCAGTACTTC. It specifies CASSGTGSLNEQYF. The chain couples TRBV4-1 to TRBJ2-7; TRBD1 matches 9 bases. V was pared by 5 bases and J by 5 bases, with 7 bases of the junction left unmatched. The CDR3 runs 14 residues. CDR1 is MGHRA, CDR2 YSYEKL, per germline.

The V gene is TRBV5-1, the J gene TRBJ2-1, with D perhaps assigned TRBD1 or TRBD2 (5 bases each). Trimming left V 7 bases short and J 8 bases short, with 16 bases between. The CDR3 is 13 amino acids. The germline V gene has CDR1 SGHRS and CDR2 YFSETQ. As DNA, the CDR3 is TGCGCCAGCGGGGACCCCTCCAACTATGAGCAGTTCTTC. This sequence encodes CASGDPSNYEQFF.

Points on this clone: Additional DNA sequences in this sample encode the identical CDR3. This chain connects TRBV11-3 to TRBJ2-7, with 9 bases fitting TRBD2. This CDR3 region has 16 residues. V gave up 1 base and J gave up 5 bases; unmatched junction bases: 9. Germline CDR1 and CDR2: SGHNT and YENEEA. DNA for the CDR3: TGTGCCAGCAGCTTAGGGCGCGGGGGGGGTAGGGACGAGCAGTACTTC. As protein: CASSLGRGGGRDEQYF.

The V gene is TRBV12-5, the J gene TRBJ1-6; weak D call: TRBD1 (5 bases). The CDR3 consists of 13 residues. Trimming left V 3 bases short and J 13 bases short, with 13 bases between. CDR1 LGHNT and CDR2 FRNRAP come from the germline V gene. The CDR3 DNA sequence: TGTGCTAGTGGTTTTCTCGACGGGGGGCCCCTCCACTTT. It yields the protein CASGFLDGGPLHF.

The rearrangement links TRBV28 to TRBJ1-5, with unresolved D. The germline V gene encodes CDR1 MDHEN and CDR2 SYDVKM. Trimming shortened V by 5 bases and J by 2 bases, and 7 bases separated the two germline ends. The CDR3 spans 13 residues. The CDR3 reads CASSLVGNQPQHF. The CDR3 DNA follows: TGTGCCAGCAGTCTCGTTGGCAATCAGCCCCAGCATTTT.

This chain connects TRBV5-1 to TRBJ2-3; 8 bases agree with TRBD1. Per the germline V gene, CDR1 is SGHRS and CDR2 is YFSETQ. The V gene end was trimmed by 1 base and the J gene end by 5 bases; junction bases not matched to a gene: 6. The CDR3 runs to 15 residues. The CDR3 DNA sequence: TGCGCCAGCAGCTTGTGGCAGGGGGCTGGAGATACGCAGTATTTT. Its translation is CASSLWQGAGDTQYF.

The chain combines TRBV29-1 with TRBJ2-7; tentatively, D is TRBD1 or TRBD2 (5 bases each). This CDR3 comprises 12 residues. Germline V lookup: CDR1 SQVTM, CDR2 ANQGSEA. The V gene lost 4 bases and the J gene lost 5 bases, with 12 bases spanning the gap. Here the CDR3 reads CSVGPGQNEQYF. CDR3 sequence (DNA): TGCAGCGTTGGCCCGGGGCAGAACGAGCAGTACTTC.